Below, 3 T cell receptor beta chains from the same sample are listed, as sequenced in a study of blood T cell repertoires in COVID-19 (dated by TCRdb to about 2020). The library was built by means of the immunoSEQ multiplex PCR assay. In TCRdb, the immuneACCESS table is reduced to in-frame sequences with V and J assigned. These tables do not hold every clone; where another copy was compared, an unresolved V gene accounts for under half, and the others remain unexplained. The sample includes approximately 200,000 clones, with around 85% observed a single time. The ten top clones hold about 19% of the sample. The sequenced sample was PBMCs or T cells enriched from blood (not recorded which). These receptors were taken from a man aged 40-49 years who had recovered from COVID-19.

This chain connects TRBV6-5 to TRBJ1-1; 9 bases are shared with TRBD1. The J segment lost 5 bases and the V segment lost 2 bases, leaving 6 bases of the junction unmatched. Per the germline V gene, CDR1 is MNHEY and CDR2 is SVGAGI. The CDR3 sequence is 15 residues long. The CDR3 region is CASSYGTGRGTEAFF. The CDR3 bases are TGTGCCAGCAGTTACGGGACAGGGAGAGGGACTGAAGCTTTCTTT.

This sequence joins TRBV10-3 and TRBJ2-3; 8 nucleotides align to TRBD2. V lost 3 bases, J lost 0 bases, and 8 bases stayed unmatched. Germline assignment: CDR1 ENHRY and CDR2 SYGVKD. The CDR3 runs 17 residues. CDR3 DNA: TGTGCCATCAGTGAAGGAGGACTAGCAGCTAGCACAGATACGCAGTATTTT. Translating gives CAISEGGLAASTDTQYF.

The V gene is TRBV2, the J gene TRBJ1-5; D is ambiguous. CDR3 length: 17 residues. The V end lost 2 bases, the J end lost 0 bases, and 14 bases lay between the germline ends. Germline CDR1 reads SNHLY; CDR2 reads FYNNEI. The DNA of the CDR3 is TGTGCCAGCAGTGAAAGTCGTACCCAGAATAGCAATCAGCCCCAGCATTTT. Translated, it gives CASSESRTQNSNQPQHF.